This TCR beta chain was profiled in a study of PD-L1 blockade in urothelial cancer. Whole-study context: At 3 weeks (second dose) and 6 weeks after starting treatment, blood was analyzed.

Broader study findings: Prediction of better survival came from below-median pretreatment blood TCR clonality. Blood clones associated with the tumor expanded more at 3 weeks in durable-benefit patients.

On this clone itself: The antigen remains undetermined.

Spiking of synthetic TCR analog templates was performed in each PCR. The table came from immunoSEQ multiplex PCR; TCRdb's copy has only in-frame clones and leaves some out. The sample gives roughly 87,000 clones, about 89% of which show up once; 0.97% is in the top ten. The sample's time point: pretreatment peripheral blood. The sequence came from a woman of 80 years or more with urothelial cancer. Sequencing used PBMCs, obtained around atezolizumab (anti-PD-L1) treatment.

CDR3 in DNA: TGTGCCAGCAGCTTAGGGGCAGTACACAATGAGCAGTTCTTC. Amino acid sequence: CASSLGAVHNEQFF. The rearrangement links TRBV7-9 to TRBJ2-1; no reliable D call. V dropped 1 base and J dropped 5 bases, with 9 bases sitting between them. The CDR3 totals 14 residues. CDR1 SEHNR and CDR2 FQNEAQ come from the germline V gene (reference sequence).